The present T cell receptor (beta chain) was sequenced within a study of HIV-infected patients and healthy controls. Alpha and beta constant-region primers primed reverse transcription of around 500 ng RNA. Separate chain-specific third strand synthesis with multiplexing indices produced the alpha and beta libraries. MiXCR, applied by TCRdb to the 5' RACE reads, yields one record per CDR3 protein. The sample includes about 24,000 distinct CDR3 sequences, 8.5% to 9% of them seen just once. This clonotype was seen a few times. The CDR3 runs 16 residues. The ends were cut back, 7 bases at V and 0 bases at J, with 15 bases in the middle. Germline V gives CDR1 LNHDA, CDR2 SQIVND (reference sequence). The repertoire came from unfractionated whole blood and reflected all unsorted peripheral T cells.

Sequenced sample: blood. J is TRBJ1-4 and V is TRBV19, with no clear D. The clonotype originates from an adult in good health. In nucleotides, the CDR3 is TGTGCCAGTATCTCTCAAAGAGCCGCAACTAATGAAAAACTGTTTTTT. Translation gives CASISQRAATNEKLFF.